What follows are 2 T cell receptor beta chains derived from one specimen sequenced in a study of PD-1 blockade in classical Hodgkin lymphoma. The protocol was immunoSEQ multiplex PCR, while the TCRdb copy is restricted to in-frame clones and leaves out a portion. The sample records some 93,000 clones, just under 80% being singletons. As for time point: cycle 4 day 1 (C4D1), after 6 weeks of nivolumab. Autologous stem cell transplantation was followed by relapse in every patient, and brentuximab vedotin exposure varied. The sequences come from peripheral blood mononuclear cells (PBMCs), collected before the fourth cycle of nivolumab. Receptors were obtained from a human donor with classical Hodgkin lymphoma.

V gene TRBV30 combines with J gene TRBJ2-7, with D maybe TRBD1 (7 bases). The germline V and J ends were trimmed by 1 base and 4 bases, with 17 bases remaining between them. The CDR3 length is 15 residues. CDR1 and CDR2 from the germline V gene are GTSNPN and SVGIG (reference sequence). Here the CDR3 reads CAWSEGGTVTYEQYF. The CDR3 DNA reads TGTGCCTGGAGTGAAGGAGGGACAGTAACTTACGAGCAGTACTTC.

This clone was detected once. The chain carries TRBV11-2 and TRBJ2-4; D call uncertain. The germline CDR1 and CDR2 sequences are SGHAT and FQNNGV. V lost 4 bases, J lost 8 bases, and 15 bases lay in between. This CDR3 spans 14 amino acids. The CDR3 protein is CASSSRSHGDIQYF. The CDR3 region has the DNA TGTGCCAGCAGCTCCCGCTCGCATGGAGACATTCAGTACTTC.